This TCR beta chain was sequenced for a study of blood T cell repertoires in COVID-19. Turning to the study itself: Material from acute and convalescent COVID-19 was sourced from the United States, Italy and Spain. In each case, the material was cDNA or gDNA derived from T cells, B-cell-depleted T cells, or PBMCs.

This CDR3 comprises 12 residues. Per the germline V gene, CDR1 is LNHDA and CDR2 is SQIVND (reference sequence). Trimming pared 3 bases from V and 3 bases from J, leaving 6 bases between. Method: immunoSEQ multiplex PCR; TCRdb's copy keeps in-frame clones and lacks some. The data contain about 90,000 clones, about 81% of them singletons. The V gene is TRBV19, the J gene TRBJ2-7; D unclear. The TCR sequence derives from a human donor in a cohort sampled during active COVID-19. The sequenced sample consisted of peripheral blood. This CDR3 reads CASSIGGYEQYF. Here the CDR3 DNA reads TGTGCCAGTAGTATCGGTGGCTACGAGCAGTACTTC. Using reference TRBV19 and TRBJ2-7 for the parts outside the CDR3, the full variable domain is DGGITQSPKYLFRKEGQNVTLSCEQNLNHDAMYWYRQDPGQGLRLIYYSQIVNDFQKGDIAEGYSVSREKKESFPLTVTSAQKNPTAFYLCASSIGGYEQYFGPGTRLTVT.